The clone carrying this TCR beta chain was seen only a few times. What it binds is not known. TCRdb reprocessed the reads via MiXCR and lists one record per CDR3 protein. The sample shows around 99,000 distinct CDR3 sequences, approximately 28% of them seen only once. The record originates from a study of T cell repertoires in cytomegalovirus infection. Whole-study context: Used in the study were CMV epitopes, some recently identified and HLA-C-restricted, others well-studied and HLA-B-restricted. In public TCR beta signatures, there were indications of both CMV infection and matching HLA type. Broader study findings: HLA-C-restricted CMV clonotypes gave the most frequent clonotype in two of eight donors.

Germline V gene sequence: CDR1 SGHVS, CDR2 FQNEAQ. J was trimmed by 10 bases and V by 3 bases; bases with no gene match: 17. The CDR3 runs to 16 residues. The V gene is TRBV7-8, the J gene TRBJ1-1, with 7 bases lining up with TRBD1. The receptor was isolated from a human donor in good health (CMV status not recorded). Some clones in this sample may be carry-over from other donors' samples. Here the sequenced sample was CD8+ T cells from cultured PBMCs, taken from culture after CMV antigen stimulation. The CDR3 coding sequence is TGTGCCAGCAGCTTGAGGGGGAGACAGGGCAAAACGGGAGCTTTCTTT. Amino acids: CASSLRGRQGKTGAFF.